Below, one T cell receptor beta chain is given with its context. Its antigen remains unidentified. At sampling all donors were nominally healthy, likely with unrecorded immune exposures. The PCR made use of 60 Vbeta and 13 Jbeta primers. Sequencing was performed with immunoSEQ multiplex PCR; in TCRdb, only in-frame clones are kept and a portion is missing. The repertoire has about 120,000 clones, just over 65% of them found once; the top ten carry more than 1.5%. The data stem from a study of cytomegalovirus exposure and HLA in healthy donors. Losses at the gene ends were 2 bases for V and 2 bases for J; bases not matched to a gene: 3. Looked up from germline, CDR1 is SGHKS and CDR2 is YYEKEE (reference sequence). The CDR3 runs to 14 residues. Study findings and constraints: Reportedly, HLA-A and HLA-B alleles of most subjects were accurately predicted from TCR beta.

Sequenced: PBMCs. The chain has TRBV5-5 and TRBJ2-7, with TRBD2 matching over 8 bases. The clonotype was recovered from a man aged 18-30 years in good health and CMV-seronegative. The DNA for the CDR3 is TGTGCCAGCAGCTTTAGGCGGGAGGCCTACGAGCAGTACTTC. This gives the protein CASSFRREAYEQYF. Together with reference TRBV5-5 and TRBJ2-7, the CDR3 gives the full variable domain: DAGVTQSPTHLIKTRGQQVTLRCSPISGHKSVSWYQQVLGQGPQFIFQYYEKEERGRGNFPDRFSARQFPNYSSELNVNALLLGDSALYLCASSFRREAYEQYFGPGTRLTVT.